This TCR beta chain was captured by sequencing in a study of T cells in Graves' hyperthyroidism and ophthalmopathy (dated by TCRdb to about 2019). General notes on the study: Peripheral blood was collected at initial diagnosis, before any treatment. To identify distinguishing TCR V-J signatures, a discovery cohort of around 100 patients was used, comprising some 45 with Graves' ophthalmopathy and about 59 with stable Graves' hyperthyroidism. An independent validation cohort of around 19 hyperthyroidism patients and some 15 patients who later progressed to ophthalmopathy tested prospective prediction of ophthalmopathy. The roughly 100 discovery patients were randomly divided into training and test sets at a 7:3 ratio. Thyroid tissue and blood T-cell repertoires from more than 5 Graves' hyperthyroidism patients were also compared in the study. Following sampling, methimazole starting at 30 mg daily was given to hyperthyroidism patients, and high-dose intravenous methylprednisolone was given to ophthalmopathy patients. The paper describes TCR Vbeta CDR3 sequencing of more than 120 peripheral blood samples, made up of about 40 ophthalmopathy patients, around 78 hyperthyroidism patients and 17 progressor patients.

Paper-wide results and their limitations: Sample size was not statistically predetermined, and blinding of investigators to group allocation was not performed. Ophthalmopathy was separated from stable hyperthyroidism by a 13 V-J signature model, with roughly 88% sensitivity and approximately 81% specificity obtained in cross-validation and 80%/75% obtained in testing. During validation, the model predicted progression to ophthalmopathy a median of around 7 months ahead of onset, with approximately 70% sensitivity and more than 72% specificity. Most expanded thyroid clonotypes (frequency above 0.001) were also detected in blood, suggesting blood repertoires may reflect thyroid immune responses.

In the ophthalmopathy patients, disease was moderately to severely active, with a Clinical Activity Score of 3 or more, a NOSPECS grade of 4 or more, and a duration of less than 3 months. Any patient with an uncontrolled infection, another autoimmune disease, pregnancy or lactation was excluded. Diagnoses were established on the basis of clinical symptoms, serum thyroxine and TRAb, thyroid ultrasound, and orbital computed tomography. PBMCs were isolated from more than 9 ml of fresh peripheral blood by Ficoll-Paque density gradient centrifugation. Total RNA was extracted using Trizol reagent, and RNA quality was assessed on an Agilent 2100 Bioanalyzer. Including cysteine and phenylalanine, the CDR3 has 14 amino acids. The DNA shown is the 42-base CDR3, in frame from base 1. CDR1 and CDR2, looked up from the germline V gene, are SNHLY and FYNNEI. V lost 6 bases and J lost 15 bases; the stretch between them is 24 bases long.

TCR beta CDR3 regions were amplified from RNA transcripts. The TCR CDR3 was subjected to a first round of RT-PCR using the HTBI primer set and the Qiagen OneStep RT-PCR kit. Libraries were constructed in a second round of multiplex PCR, after which size selection and purification were carried out. Sequencing of the libraries was done on an Illumina HiSeq2000 using paired-end 100 bp reads. Turning to the authors' computational methods: SOAPnuke was used to process the raw data, with reads discarded if the reads contained adapters or uncalled bases, had a mean Phred below 15, or lacked an exact constant-primer or identifier match. COPE v1.2.5 was used to merge high-quality paired reads, and clonotypes were defined as unique nucleotide sequences. MiTCR v1.1 was used to align the clonotypes against IMGT TRBV, TRBD and TRBJ reference segments. The analysis included only V-J combinations with a frequency above 0.0001, which together covered 99.2% of the repertoires. A TCS score was defined as the ratio of F50 (clonal expansion) to E x V (chaos), with BLOSUM62-based TCRdist applied between CDR3 peptides within each V-J. Welch's t-statistics and random forest reduced around 550 V-J features to 13, which were used in a naive Bayes classifier (R e1071). TCRdb handled the public reads itself, with Q25 trimming in fastp and clone calling in MiXCR, and kept productive beta chains. Entries are consolidated by CDR3 protein sequence, retaining the most common genes and DNA. Clone size and V and J calls follow TCRdb, not the original study. The sample profile shows around 530,000 distinct CDR3 sequences; over 15% of them were found once. The ten largest clones capture about 16% of the sample.

This clonotype was seen repeatedly, ten times or more. Its antigen remains unidentified. No base quality values were provided; no much bigger clone lies one nucleotide off. The sequencing input was blood. The chain joins TRBV2 to TRBJ1-3; tentative D gene TRBD1, with 6 bases matching. The clonotype originates from a woman aged 18 to 35 with Graves' ophthalmopathy. CDR3 region: CASRDGQLHFRGYF. The sequence in DNA is TGTGCCAGCAGGGATGGACAGCTTCACTTCCGAGGATATTTT.